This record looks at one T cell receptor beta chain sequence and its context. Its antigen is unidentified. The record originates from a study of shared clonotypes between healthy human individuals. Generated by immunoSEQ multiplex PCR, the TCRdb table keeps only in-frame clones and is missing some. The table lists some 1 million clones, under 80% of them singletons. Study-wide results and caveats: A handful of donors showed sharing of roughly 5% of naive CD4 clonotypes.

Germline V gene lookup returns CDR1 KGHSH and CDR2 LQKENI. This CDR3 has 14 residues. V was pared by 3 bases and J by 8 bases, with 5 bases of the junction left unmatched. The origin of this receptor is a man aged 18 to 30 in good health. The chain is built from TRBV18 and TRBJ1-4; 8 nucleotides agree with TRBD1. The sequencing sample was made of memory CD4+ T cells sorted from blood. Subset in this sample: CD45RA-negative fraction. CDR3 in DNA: TGTGCCAGCTCACCCAGGGGGCAAGTCGAAAAACTGTTTTTT. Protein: CASSPRGQVEKLFF.